The following is a T cell receptor beta chain sequence with its context. The CDR3 extends over 16 amino acids. The ends lost 3 bases at V and 1 base at J; junction bases unmatched: 9. Per germline, CDR1 SGDLS and CDR2 YYNGEE. A Seattle source enrolled patients during active infection and followed them longitudinally. The data are from a study of blood T cell repertoires in COVID-19. At the level of the study: Collection of acute and convalescent COVID-19 samples took place in the United States, Italy and Spain. Nucleic acid was either cDNA or gDNA, and it came from T cells, B-cell-depleted T cells, or PBMCs.

Method: immunoSEQ multiplex PCR; TCRdb's copy keeps in-frame clones and lacks some. The sample yields roughly 380,000 clones, 75% to 90% seen once. The specimen was peripheral blood. The chain has TRBV9 and TRBJ1-1; TRBD1 agrees at 7 bases. The sequence came from a woman in her 40s with COVID-19, enrolled during active disease. The DNA for the CDR3 is TGTGCCAGCAGCGAGGGGGCAGGGAGAGGGAACACTGAAGCTTTCTTT. Its protein is CASSEGAGRGNTEAFF.